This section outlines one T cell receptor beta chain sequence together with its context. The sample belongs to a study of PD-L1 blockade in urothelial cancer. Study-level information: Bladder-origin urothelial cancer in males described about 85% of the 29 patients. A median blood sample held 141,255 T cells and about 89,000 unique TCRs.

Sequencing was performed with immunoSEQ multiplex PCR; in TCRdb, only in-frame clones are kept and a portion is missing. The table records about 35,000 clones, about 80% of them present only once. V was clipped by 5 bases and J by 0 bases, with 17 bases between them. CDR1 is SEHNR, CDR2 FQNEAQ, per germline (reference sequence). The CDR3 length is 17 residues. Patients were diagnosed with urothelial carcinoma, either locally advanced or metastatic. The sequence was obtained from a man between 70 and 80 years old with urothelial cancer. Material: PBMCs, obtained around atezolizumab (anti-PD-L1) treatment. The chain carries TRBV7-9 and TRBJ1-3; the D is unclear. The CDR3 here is CASSGDLDYNSGNTIYF. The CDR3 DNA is TGTGCCAGCAGCGGCGATCTTGACTATAACTCTGGAAACACCATATATTTT.